This is a list of T cell receptor beta chains from one sample in a study of control samples from healthy donors and cancer patients. The assay was immunoSEQ multiplex PCR, and TCRdb's table has in-frame clones only and misses some. The sample records roughly 100,000 clones, about 86% being singletons. The sequencing input was blood. The origin of the receptors is a woman aged 45-65 years in good health. The CDR3 runs from the conserved cysteine through the conserved F or W. D genes are given only for firm matches. Where a row states a size, it is once, few, many or the class of an expanded clone; other rows omit it.

TRBV12-2	NA	TRBJ2-1	NA	TGTGCAAGTCGCTTCCGACAGGGGCTTGAGGATGAGCAGTTCTTC	CASRFRQGLEDEQFF
TRBV6-6	NA	TRBJ2-7	NA	TGTGCCAGCTCGGAGGGGCTAGCCATCCACGAGCAGTACTTC	CASSEGLAIHEQYF
TRBV28	NA	TRBJ1-2	TRBD1	TGTGCCAGCAGATTCCCAGGGGGCGCCGGCTATGGCTACACCTTC	CASRFPGGAGYGYTF
TRBV6-6	NA	TRBJ1-1	NA	TGTGCCAGCAGTTACACCGGGGCAGAGTTGAACACTGAAGCTTTCTTT	CASSYTGAELNTEAFF
TRBV4-3	NA	TRBJ2-1	NA	TGCGCCAGCAGCCGGGGCAGGGGCTTCTACAATGAGCAGTTCTTC	CASSRGRGFYNEQFF
TRBV28	NA	TRBJ2-1	TRBD1	TGTGCCAGCAGTTTTACTTTCATGGGACAGGGGTTAGCTAATGAGCAGTTCTTC	CASSFTFMGQGLANEQFF
TRBV4-1	NA	TRBJ2-7	NA	TGCGCCAGCAGCCAAAACCCCCACGGGGTGAGCTCCTACGAGCAGTACTTC	CASSQNPHGVSSYEQYF
TRBV13	NA	TRBJ1-1	NA	TGTGCCAGCAGCTCTTACATGAACACTGAAGCTTTCTTT	CASSSYMNTEAFF
TRBV6-5	NA	TRBJ1-6	NA	TGTGCCAGCAGCCTCGTAAGGGATTCACCCCTCCACTTT	CASSLVRDSPLHF
TRBV4-1	NA	TRBJ1-4	TRBD1	TGCGCCAGCAGCCAAGCCGGGACAGGGAATGAAAAACTGTTTTTT	CASSQAGTGNEKLFF
TRBV3-1/TRBV3-2	once	TRBJ1-1	NA	TGTGCCAGCAGCTCAGACAGCCAGAACACTGAAGCTTTCTTT	CASSSDSQNTEAFF
TRBV7-2	NA	TRBJ1-1	TRBD1	TGTGCCAGCAGCCGACAGGGGGCAACTGAAGCTTTCTTT	CASSRQGATEAFF
TRBV28	NA	TRBJ1-1	NA	TGTGCCAGCAGTCCCCAACTGAACACTGAAGCTTTCTTT	CASSPQLNTEAFF
TRBV11-3	NA	TRBJ2-3	NA	TGTGCCAGCAGCTTATTCGGGGGCACAGATACGCAGTATTTT	CASSLFGGTDTQYF
TRBV2	once	TRBJ2-2	TRBD1	TGTGCCACCAGACAGGGGTGGACCGGGGAGCTGTTTTTT	CATRQGWTGELFF
TRBV6-2/TRBV6-3	NA	TRBJ1-4	NA	TGTGCCAGCAGTTACGGAGGTGTTGGTGAAAAACTGTTTTTT	CASSYGGVGEKLFF
TRBV27	NA	TRBJ1-2	NA	TGTGCCAGCAGTCCCGGGGGGGCAGGGAGTGGCTACACCTTC	CASSPGGAGSGYTF
TRBV27	NA	TRBJ1-2	TRBD1	TGTGCCAGCAGTTTCGGGACAGGGGATGGCTACACCTTC	CASSFGTGDGYTF
TRBV19	NA	TRBJ1-1	NA	TGTGCCAGTACCGAATATTATGGGGGGAGCGGCACTGAAGCTTTCTTT	CASTEYYGGSGTEAFF
TRBV7-2	NA	TRBJ2-7	TRBD2	TGTGCCAGCAGCTCAGGACTAGCACCCTACGAGCAGTACTTC	CASSSGLAPYEQYF
TRBV5-4	NA	TRBJ1-2	NA	TGTGCCAGCAGCTTGGGAGCCGGGGCGGAGAACTATGGCTACACCTTC	CASSLGAGAENYGYTF
TRBV7-2	NA	TRBJ2-1	TRBD2	TGTGCCAGCAGCTCCCCTCTAGCGGGGGGGCCTTGGAATGAGCAGTTCTTC	CASSSPLAGGPWNEQFF
TRBV18	NA	TRBJ2-7	NA	TGTGCCAGCTCGCCTCAGGCAGCCTACGAGCAGTACTTC	CASSPQAAYEQYF
TRBV9	NA	TRBJ2-6	NA	TGTGCCAGCAGCGTAGCATCGGGCCGGCCCGGGGCCAACGTCCTGACTTTC	CASSVASGRPGANVLTF
TRBV25-1	NA	TRBJ2-7	NA	TGTGCCAGCAGTCCCCGGGGAGGCTCCTACGAGCAGTACTTC	CASSPRGGSYEQYF
TRBV4-3	NA	TRBJ2-2	NA	TGCGCCAGCAGCCAAGATGGGGGGAGCGGGGAGCTGTTTTTT	CASSQDGGSGELFF
TRBV6-5	NA	TRBJ1-2	NA	TGTGCCAGCACCTCCCCAGGGTTATTGTATGGCTACACCTTC	CASTSPGLLYGYTF
TRBV11-3	NA	TRBJ2-4	NA	TGTGCCAGCAGCTTCAGGGGCCCGGCCAAAAACATTCAGTACTTC	CASSFRGPAKNIQYF
TRBV9	NA	TRBJ2-1	TRBD2	TGTGCCAGCAGCGTAGCTTTGGCTAGCGGGAGAGGAGGGAATGAGCAGTTCTTC	CASSVALASGRGGNEQFF
TRBV2	NA	TRBJ2-1	TRBD2	TGTGCCACCTGGACACTGGGACTAGCTAACAATGAGCAGTTCTTC	CATWTLGLANNEQFF
TRBV6-2/TRBV6-3	NA	TRBJ2-1	NA	TGTGCCAGCAGTCCCCCAGTGGGGGGCAATGAGCAGTTCTTC	CASSPPVGGNEQFF
TRBV5-6	few	TRBJ2-6	NA	TGTGCCAGCAGCTTGGTAGCAGTTACTGGGGCCAACGTCCTGACTTTC	CASSLVAVTGANVLTF
TRBV7-2	NA	TRBJ1-2	TRBD1	TGTGCCAGCAGCTCCCCAGGGGGGACATCTTATGGCTACACCTTC	CASSSPGGTSYGYTF
TRBV7-9	NA	TRBJ2-1	NA	TGTGCCAGCAGCCCCTACCCGGGACTTGGTTACAATGAGCAGTTCTTC	CASSPYPGLGYNEQFF
TRBV9	NA	TRBJ2-5	TRBD1	TGTGCCAGCATCTTACCATGGGGACAGGGGGCGAAGACCCAGTACTTC	CASILPWGQGAKTQYF
TRBV4-2	NA	TRBJ1-2	NA	TGTGCCAGCAGCCAAGAATTAACAGGGAACTATGGCTACACCTTC	CASSQELTGNYGYTF
TRBV4-2	NA	TRBJ2-7	TRBD2	TGTGCCAGCAGCCGGGCCGGGACTAGCGGGGTCCCTTGGGACGAGCAGTACTTC	CASSRAGTSGVPWDEQYF
TRBV7-9	NA	TRBJ2-5	NA	TGTGCCAGCAGCTTAGGAAGGGGCCCGTCGACCGGAGAGACCCAGTACTTC	CASSLGRGPSTGETQYF
TRBV6-4	NA	TRBJ2-1	NA	TGTGCCAGCAGTGACGAGGGCGATGAGCAGTTCTTC	CASSDEGDEQFF
TRBV19	NA	TRBJ2-1	TRBD2	TGTGCCAGTAGTCTTCCTCCGGGACTAGCGGGATCGGGTAGCAATGAGCAGTTCTTC	CASSLPPGLAGSGSNEQFF
TRBV19	NA	TRBJ2-1	NA	TGTGCCAGTAGCGGGATGGGTCAGGAGCAGTTCTTC	CASSGMGQEQFF
TRBV3-1/TRBV3-2	NA	TRBJ2-5	NA	TGTGCCAGCAGCCAAGGTGGGGGGTGGTACACCCAGTACTTC	CASSQGGGWYTQYF
TRBV19	NA	TRBJ1-2	NA	TGTGCCAGTAGTCCGACTTGGGTTAGGTATGGCTACACCTTC	CASSPTWVRYGYTF
TRBV28	NA	TRBJ2-3	NA	TGTGCCAGCAGTTTATCTTCCACAGATACGCAGTATTTT	CASSLSSTDTQYF
TRBV14	few	TRBJ1-3	NA	TGTGCCAGCAGCCGGAACCGCGCCTCTGGAAACACCATATATTTT	CASSRNRASGNTIYF
TRBV2	NA	TRBJ2-5	TRBD2	TGTGCCAGCAGCGGGACTAGCGTTGAGACCCAGTACTTC	CASSGTSVETQYF
TRBV9	few	TRBJ1-1	TRBD1	TGTGCCAGCAGCGTAACCCCAGGGGGCACTGAAGCTTTCTTT	CASSVTPGGTEAFF
TRBV10-1	NA	TRBJ1-5	NA	TGCGCCAGCAGAAGGAGCCCGGGACGGCCAAGGGAAAGCAATCAGCCCCAGCATTTT	CASRRSPGRPRESNQPQHF
TRBV4-1	NA	TRBJ2-7	TRBD2	TGCGCCAGCAGCCAATACCCGAGTCTAGCGGCCTCCTACGAGCAGTACTTC	CASSQYPSLAASYEQYF
TRBV27	few	TRBJ2-1	NA	TGTGCCAGCAGTTCACTCCTTGGGGTAGTTTACAATGAGCAGTTCTTC	CASSSLLGVVYNEQFF